This T cell receptor beta chain comes out of a study of T cell repertoires in cytomegalovirus infection (dated 2019 in TCRdb). About the full investigation: Donor HLA type was relevant to the analysis, as public TCR beta signatures indicated carriage of CMV infection together with the matching HLA type.

Broader findings and caveats from the paper: The ex vivo response was dominated by HLA-C-restricted CMV-specific TCR beta clonotypes, which also provided the single most frequent clonotype in two of eight donors. In both this cohort and an independent cohort of several hundred donors, the cumulative frequency of public TCR beta family members distinguished carriers of CMV infection plus the relevant HLA type.

After removal of 4 bases from V and 1 base from J, the junction retains 4 bases not matched to a gene. Via the germline V gene, CDR1 is SGHTA and CDR2 FQGNSA. From the cysteine through the phenylalanine, the CDR3 covers 15 amino acids. CDR3 DNA only is kept here, 45 bases in frame from base 1. This sample was sequenced with an Illumina HiSeq 1500. TCRdb trimmed the raw reads at Q25, called clones with MiXCR and kept productive beta chains. Here each entry gathers all rows of one CDR3 protein and keeps the most common genes and DNA. The sample yields roughly 280,000 distinct CDR3 sequences; 8% to 9.5% were counted once. The ten biggest clones cover more than 13% of the sample. This clonotype was recorded many times. This receptor's antigen is unknown. Per-base qualities were not stored, and no clone one base away is much larger.

Sample: PBMCs. The TCR originated in a human donor in good health (CMV status not recorded). Some clones in this sample may be carry-over from other donors' samples. The rearrangement joined TRBV7-2 to TRBJ1-5, with 7 bases aligning to TRBD1. CDR3 protein: CASSSLQGSNQPQHF. The bases read TGTGCCAGCAGCTCACTACAGGGGAGCAATCAGCCCCAGCATTTT.